Following are 25 T cell receptor beta chains from one sample sequenced in a study of T cell responses to AZD1222 COVID-19 vaccine. The table came from immunoSEQ multiplex PCR; TCRdb's copy has only in-frame clones and leaves some out. The sample lists 80,000 to 90,000 clones; 90% were seen once. The sequences come from peripheral blood, collected 28 days after the second AZD1222 dose. The receptors shown here come from an adult who received the AZD1222 COVID-19 vaccine.

This chain links TRBV5-4 with TRBJ2-3, with a weak D call TRBD1 (6 bases). From germline, CDR1 is SGHNT and CDR2 YYREEE (reference sequence). The CDR3 consists of 14 residues. With 4 bases removed from V and 6 bases from J, the gap between germline ends came to 15 bases. In DNA form, the CDR3 reads TGTGCCAGCAGCCTCAGGGGCGGCGGGGATACGCAGTATTTT. Amino acid sequence: CASSLRGGGDTQYF.

The J gene is TRBJ2-2, the V gene TRBV3-1 (or the pseudogene TRBV3-2); D gene uncertain. The CDR3 consists of 15 residues. With 1 base removed from V and 1 base from J, the gap between germline ends came to 7 bases. The germline gives CDR1 LGHDT, CDR2 YNNKEL (reference sequence). In DNA, the CDR3 is TGTGCCAGCAGCCAAGTAGCAGTGAACACCGGGGAGCTGTTTTTT. It encodes CASSQVAVNTGELFF.

The chain combines TRBV12-3 or TRBV12-4 with TRBJ1-2; D not certain. The CDR3 has 12 residues. The ends were cut back, 9 bases at V and 5 bases at J, with 13 bases in the middle. The CDR3 loop is CASMTEGYGYTF. In DNA, the CDR3 is TGTGCCAGTATGACTGAGGGATATGGCTACACCTTC.

The rearrangement links TRBV4-1 to TRBJ1-3; D gene ambiguous. In germline, CDR1 is MGHRA, CDR2 YSYEKL. V lost 3 bases, J lost 0 bases, and 12 bases lay in between. CDR3 length: 16 residues. DNA for the CDR3: TGCGCCAGCAGCCACCCCCAGCTGAGCTCTGGAAACACCATATATTTT. Encoded protein: CASSHPQLSSGNTIYF.

V is TRBV9 and J is TRBJ1-4; 8 bases match TRBD1. The germline V gene has CDR1 SGDLS and CDR2 YYNGEE. V lost 0 bases to trimming and J lost 2 bases; unmatched junction nucleotides: 3. This CDR3 is built from 16 residues. The CDR3 region has the DNA TGTGCCAGCAGCGTAGGGCAGGGGGCGACTAATGAAAAACTGTTTTTT. Its protein product is CASSVGQGATNEKLFF.

This chain uses TRBV5-1 with TRBJ1-4, with 9 bases that match TRBD1. From germline, CDR1 is SGHRS and CDR2 YFSETQ. V shed 3 bases and J 7 bases; nucleotides not matched to a gene: 4. CDR3 length equals 14 residues. CDR3 amino acids: CASSSGQGSEKLFF. Written as DNA, the CDR3 is TGCGCCAGCAGCTCGGGACAGGGTAGTGAAAAACTGTTTTTT.

The DNA for the CDR3 is TGTGCCACCAGTGATTTGGAGACAGGGGAAGGGGATTGCAATTCACCCCTCCACTTT. Amino acid sequence: CATSDLETGEGDCNSPLHF. This rearrangement joins TRBV24-1 to TRBJ1-6; 8 nucleotides line up with TRBD1. With 0 bases clipped from V and 7 bases from J, the junction kept 13 bases outside the gene matches. CDR1 KGHDR and CDR2 SFDVKD come from the germline V gene. The CDR3 contains 19 residues.

There are a few counts of this clone. The CDR3 is CASSRTGGGEAFF. CDR3 nucleotides: TGTGCCAGCTCACGGACCGGCGGGGGCGAAGCTTTCTTT. The rearrangement joins TRBV18 to TRBJ1-1, with D possibly matching TRBD1 (6 bases). With 4 bases removed from V and 8 bases from J, the gap between germline ends came to 14 bases. The CDR3 spans 13 residues. From germline, CDR1 is KGHSH and CDR2 LQKENI.

The CDR3 coding sequence is TGTGCCTGGAGTGTAGGGTCAGGGGGAAATGAAAAACTGTTTTTT. It specifies CAWSVGSGGNEKLFF. The chain uses TRBV30 and TRBJ1-4; 7 nucleotides line up with TRBD1. V dropped 0 bases and J dropped 5; count of bases not matched to a gene: 6. The CDR3 is 15 amino acids. The V gene's germline CDR1 is GTSNPN and CDR2 SVGIG (reference sequence).

This CDR3 is CASSPSQNIQYF. CDR3 nucleotides: TGTGCCAGCAGCCCCAGCCAAAACATTCAGTACTTC. V is TRBV7-2 and J is TRBJ2-4; D remains ambiguous. Trimming pared 5 bases from V and 5 bases from J, leaving 7 bases between. The germline V gene encodes CDR1 SGHTA and CDR2 FQGNSA. The CDR3 consists of 12 residues.

The chain uses TRBV28 and TRBJ1-2; D not resolved. Germline V gene lookup returns CDR1 MDHEN and CDR2 SYDVKM. Trimming took off 3 bases at V and 0 bases at J, with 8 bases between the two ends. The CDR3 is 14 amino acids. In nucleotides, the CDR3 is TGTGCCAGCAGTTTGACGGTCCCTAACTATGGCTACACCTTC. Amino acid sequence: CASSLTVPNYGYTF.

The chain uses TRBV7-6 and TRBJ2-1, with 7 bases aligning to TRBD2. Germline CDR1 SGHVS, CDR2 FNYEAQ. V lost 5 bases, J lost 7 bases, and 11 bases stayed unmatched. The CDR3 is 15 residues long. Here the CDR3 reads CASSPRLALRNEQFF. CDR3 coding DNA: TGTGCCAGCAGCCCCCGACTAGCTCTGAGGAATGAGCAGTTCTTC.

The J gene is TRBJ1-2, the V gene TRBV6-1; a possible D gene is TRBD1 (5 bases). CDR3 length equals 16 residues. Deletions cut 4 bases from V and 7 bases from J, with 22 bases between. Germline loops: CDR1 MNHNS, CDR2 SASEGT. The CDR3 reads CASSGYPSRGRGGYTF. The DNA of the CDR3 is TGTGCCAGCAGTGGTTACCCATCGCGGGGCCGTGGTGGCTACACCTTC.

This clone was recorded once. V usage is TRBV18 and J usage is TRBJ1-2, with D tentatively TRBD1 (6 bases). Trimming shortened V by 6 bases and J by 1 base, and 18 bases separated the two germline ends. The germline CDR1 and CDR2 sequences are KGHSH and LQKENI. The CDR3 has 16 residues. CDR3 nucleotide sequence: TGTGCCAGCTCCCCAGGGACCCAGGGGCTTAACTATGGCTACACCTTC. Protein product: CASSPGTQGLNYGYTF.

V is TRBV9 and J is TRBJ1-6; TRBD1 might be the D (6 bases). Germline loops: CDR1 SGDLS, CDR2 YYNGEE. The CDR3 is made up of 14 amino acids. The V gene lost 3 bases and the J gene lost 3 bases, with 7 bases spanning the gap. The CDR3 reads CASSADSYNSPLHF. The CDR3 bases are TGTGCCAGCAGCGCGGACAGCTATAATTCACCCCTCCACTTT.

This clone is a singleton in its sample. The chain is built from TRBV7-2 and TRBJ2-5; D may be TRBD1 or TRBD2 (5 bases each). From germline, CDR1 is SGHTA and CDR2 FQGNSA. V was shortened by 5 bases and J by 4 bases, with 20 bases between the two germline ends. The length of the CDR3 is 16 residues. CDR3 in amino acids: CASSGARGGGGETQYF. In nucleotides, the CDR3 is TGTGCCAGCAGCGGGGCCCGTGGAGGCGGAGGAGAGACCCAGTACTTC.

The chain carries TRBV4-3 and TRBJ1-2, with D unresolved. This CDR3 region has 13 residues. The V and J ends lost 0 bases and 8 bases respectively, with 10 bases between them. CDR1 and CDR2 from the germline V gene are LGHNA and YSLEER. For the CDR3, the DNA is TGCGCCAGCAGCCAAGATTCAAGAGGAGGCTACACCTTC. Encoded protein: CASSQDSRGGYTF.

The rearrangement uses TRBV9 and TRBJ2-7; 7 bases fit TRBD2. CDR3 length: 18 amino acids. The V and J ends lost 3 bases and 0 bases, in that order; junction bases with no gene match: 15. Germline V gives CDR1 SGDLS, CDR2 YYNGEE. CDR3 sequence reads: CASSESSRGGTLSYEQYF. In nucleotides, the CDR3 is TGTGCCAGCAGCGAATCAAGTAGGGGAGGGACTCTCTCCTACGAGCAGTACTTC. Variable domain in full (rest from reference TRBV9 and TRBJ2-7): DSGVTQTPKHLITATGQRVTLRCSPRSGDLSVYWYQQSLDQGLQFLIQYYNGEERAKGNILERFSAQQFPDLHSELNLSSLELGDSALYFCASSESSRGGTLSYEQYFGPGTRLTVT.

This clone occurred once. This chain uses TRBV3-1 (or the pseudogene TRBV3-2) with TRBJ2-3, with D maybe TRBD2 (6 bases). The CDR3 loop spans 15 amino acids. V lost 1 base and J 6 bases, leaving 14 bases between the germline ends. The germline gives CDR1 LGHDT, CDR2 YNNKEL (reference sequence). In DNA, the CDR3 is TGTGCCAGCAGCCAAGGCCTACCCGGGGGTGATACGCAGTATTTT. Protein: CASSQGLPGGDTQYF.

The chain has TRBV7-2 and TRBJ1-5; D gene ambiguous. Trimming removed 2 bases from V and 4 bases from J, with 6 bases in between. Germline CDR1 reads SGHTA; CDR2 reads FQGNSA. This CDR3 comprises 13 residues. The CDR3 spells CASSLTFNQPQHF. The CDR3 DNA follows: TGTGCCAGCAGCTTAACCTTTAATCAGCCCCAGCATTTT.

The gene calls are TRBV28 and TRBJ2-3; no firm D call. CDR3 size: 15 residues. Germline V gene data show CDR1 as MDHEN and CDR2 as SYDVKM. V shed 5 bases and J shed 0 bases, with 12 bases lying between them. The CDR3 DNA reads TGTGCCAGCAGTCCAGACGGCCTTAGCACAGATACGCAGTATTTT. Translation: CASSPDGLSTDTQYF.

The rearrangement links TRBV19 to TRBJ1-5, with 8 bases lining up with TRBD1. V was clipped by 7 bases and J by 6 bases; unmatched bases: 5. CDR1 LNHDA and CDR2 SQIVND come from the germline V gene (reference sequence). The CDR3 is 13 amino acids. CDR3 sequence: CASTPTGVQPQHF. CDR3 in DNA: TGTGCCAGTACCCCGACAGGGGTTCAGCCCCAGCATTTT.

The chain is built from TRBV7-6 and TRBJ2-7; no clear D gene. V lost 4 bases, J lost 7 bases, and 14 bases lay in between. The germline V gene has CDR1 SGHVS and CDR2 FNYEAQ. The CDR3 is made up of 13 amino acids. CDR3 bases: TGTGCCAGCAGCTCGTTTTTATTGCGGGAGCAGTACTTC. Amino acid sequence: CASSSFLLREQYF.

CDR3: CAISVSTAMNTEAFF. CDR3 DNA: TGTGCCATCAGTGTAAGTACAGCTATGAACACTGAAGCTTTCTTT. The chain combines TRBV10-3 with TRBJ1-1; D unclear. The V end was cut by 4 bases, the J end by 0 bases, with 12 bases between. Germline CDR1 is ENHRY and CDR2 is SYGVKD. The CDR3 contains 15 residues.

This chain connects TRBV2 to TRBJ1-4, with TRBD1 matching 10 bases. V lost 10 bases and J lost 7; bases outside the gene matches: 6. CDR1 is SNHLY, CDR2 FYNNEI, per germline. This CDR3 is 13 amino acids long. CDR3 region: CATSGTGAEKLFF. The CDR3 coding sequence is TGTGCCACCTCCGGGACAGGGGCTGAAAAACTGTTTTTT.